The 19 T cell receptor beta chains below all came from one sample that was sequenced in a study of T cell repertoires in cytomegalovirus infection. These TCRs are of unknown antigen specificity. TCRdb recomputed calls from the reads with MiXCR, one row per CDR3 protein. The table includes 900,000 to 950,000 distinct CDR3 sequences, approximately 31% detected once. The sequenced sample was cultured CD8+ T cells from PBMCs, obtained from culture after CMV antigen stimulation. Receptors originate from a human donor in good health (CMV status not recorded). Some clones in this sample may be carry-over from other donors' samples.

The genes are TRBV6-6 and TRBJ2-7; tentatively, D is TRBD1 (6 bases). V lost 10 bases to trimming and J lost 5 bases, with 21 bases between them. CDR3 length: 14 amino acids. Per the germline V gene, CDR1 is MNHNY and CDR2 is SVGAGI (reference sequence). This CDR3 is CAIRDKAKPNEQYF. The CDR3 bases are TGTGCCATCAGGGACAAAGCTAAGCCCAACGAGCAGTACTTC.

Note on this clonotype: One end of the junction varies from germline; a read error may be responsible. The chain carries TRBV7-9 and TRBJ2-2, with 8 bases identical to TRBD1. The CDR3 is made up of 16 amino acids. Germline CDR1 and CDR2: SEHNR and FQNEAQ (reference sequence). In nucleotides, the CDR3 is TGTGTCAGCAGACCCTCTCAGGGGGCGAGAACCGGGGAGCTGTTTTTT. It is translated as CVSRPSQGARTGELFF.

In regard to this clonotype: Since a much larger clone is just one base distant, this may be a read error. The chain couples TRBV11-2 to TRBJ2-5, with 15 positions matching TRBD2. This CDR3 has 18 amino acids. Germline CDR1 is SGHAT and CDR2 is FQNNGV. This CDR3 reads CANSSLIGLAGGQETQYF. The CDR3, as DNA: TGTGCCAACAGCTCTCTCATCGGACTAGCGGGGGGGCAAGAGACCCAGTACTTC.

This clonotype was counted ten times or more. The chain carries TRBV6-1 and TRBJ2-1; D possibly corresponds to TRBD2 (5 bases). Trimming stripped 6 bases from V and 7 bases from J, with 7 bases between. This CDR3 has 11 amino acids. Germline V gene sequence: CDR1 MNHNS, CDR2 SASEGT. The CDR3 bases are TGTGCCAGCAGAACTAGTAATGAGCAGTTCTTC. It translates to CASRTSNEQFF.

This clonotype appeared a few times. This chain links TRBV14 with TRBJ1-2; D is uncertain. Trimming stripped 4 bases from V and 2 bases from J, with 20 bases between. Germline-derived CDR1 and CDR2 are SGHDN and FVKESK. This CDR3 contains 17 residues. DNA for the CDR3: TGTGCCAGCAGCCCCTCATTTCGGGTCAGACGCAACTATGGCTACACCTTC. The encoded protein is CASSPSFRVRRNYGYTF.

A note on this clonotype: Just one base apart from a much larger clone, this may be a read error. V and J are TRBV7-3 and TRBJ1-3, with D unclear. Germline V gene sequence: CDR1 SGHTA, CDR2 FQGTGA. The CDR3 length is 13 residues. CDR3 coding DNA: TGTGTCAGCAGCCCGGACCCAGGAAACACCATATATTTT. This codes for CVSSPDPGNTIYF.

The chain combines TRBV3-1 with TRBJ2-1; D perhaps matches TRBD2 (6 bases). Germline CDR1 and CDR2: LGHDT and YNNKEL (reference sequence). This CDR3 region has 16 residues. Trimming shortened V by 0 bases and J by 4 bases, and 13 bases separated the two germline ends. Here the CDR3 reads CASSQEGGGPYNEQFF. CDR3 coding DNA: TGTGCCAGCAGCCAAGAAGGTGGAGGGCCTTACAATGAGCAGTTCTTC.

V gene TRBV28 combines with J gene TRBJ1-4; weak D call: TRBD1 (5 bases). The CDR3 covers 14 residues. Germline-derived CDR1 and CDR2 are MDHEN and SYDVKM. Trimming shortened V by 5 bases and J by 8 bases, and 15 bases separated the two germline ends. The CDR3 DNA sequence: TGTGCCAGCAGTCTGGGACCGTCATGGGAAAAACTGTTTTTT. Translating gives CASSLGPSWEKLFF.

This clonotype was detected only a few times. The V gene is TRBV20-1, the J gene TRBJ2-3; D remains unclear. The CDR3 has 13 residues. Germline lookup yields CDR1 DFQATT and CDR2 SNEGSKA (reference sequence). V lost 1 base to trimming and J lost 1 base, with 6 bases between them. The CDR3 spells CSARGRGTDTQYF. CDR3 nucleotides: TGCAGTGCTAGAGGACGTGGCACAGATACGCAGTATTTT.

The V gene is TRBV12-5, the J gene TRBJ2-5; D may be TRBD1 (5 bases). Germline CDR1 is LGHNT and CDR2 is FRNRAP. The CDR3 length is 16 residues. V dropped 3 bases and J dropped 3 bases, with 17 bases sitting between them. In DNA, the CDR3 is TGTGCTAGTGGTTTCAGCTCGGAAGGGGTTGAAGAGACCCAGTACTTC. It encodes CASGFSSEGVEETQYF. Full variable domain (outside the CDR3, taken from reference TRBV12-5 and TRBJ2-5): DARVTQTPRHKVTEMGQEVTMRCQPILGHNTVFWYRQTMMQGLELLAYFRNRAPLDDSGMPKDRFSAEMPDATLATLKIQPSEPRDSAVYFCASGFSSEGVEETQYFGPGTRLLVL.

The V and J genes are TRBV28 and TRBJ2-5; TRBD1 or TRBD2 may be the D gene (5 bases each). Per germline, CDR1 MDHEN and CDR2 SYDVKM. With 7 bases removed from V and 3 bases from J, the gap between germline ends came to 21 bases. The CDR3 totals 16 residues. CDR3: CASNPGYRLGEETQYF. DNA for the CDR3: TGTGCCAGCAACCCCGGGTACAGGTTGGGGGAAGAGACCCAGTACTTC.

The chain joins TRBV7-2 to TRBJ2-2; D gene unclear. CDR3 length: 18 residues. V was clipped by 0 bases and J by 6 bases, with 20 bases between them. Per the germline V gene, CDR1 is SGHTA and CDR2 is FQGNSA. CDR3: CASSLAAQTTGLPGELFF. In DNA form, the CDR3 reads TGTGCCAGCAGCTTAGCCGCCCAGACGACGGGTCTCCCCGGGGAGCTGTTTTTT.

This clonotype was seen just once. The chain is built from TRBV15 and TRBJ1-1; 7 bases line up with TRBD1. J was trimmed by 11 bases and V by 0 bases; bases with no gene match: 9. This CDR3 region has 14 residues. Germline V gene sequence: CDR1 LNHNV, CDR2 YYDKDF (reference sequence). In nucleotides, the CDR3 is TGTGCCACCAGCAGAGATGACAGGGCGTTACCGGCTTTCTTT. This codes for CATSRDDRALPAFF. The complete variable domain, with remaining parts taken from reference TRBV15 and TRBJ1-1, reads DAMVIQNPRYQVTQFGKPVTLSCSQTLNHNVMYWYQQKSSQAPKLLFHYYDKDFNNEADTPDNFQSRRPNTSFCFLDIRSPGLGDTAMYLCATSRDDRALPAFFGQGTRLTVV.

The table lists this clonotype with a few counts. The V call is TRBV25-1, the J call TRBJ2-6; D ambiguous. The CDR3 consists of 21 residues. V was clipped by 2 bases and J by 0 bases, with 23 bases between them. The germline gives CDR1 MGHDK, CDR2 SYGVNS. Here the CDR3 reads CASSEEMADSTRASGANVLTF. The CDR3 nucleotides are TGTGCCAGCAGTGAAGAAATGGCAGATTCCACAAGAGCCTCTGGGGCCAACGTCCTGACTTTC.

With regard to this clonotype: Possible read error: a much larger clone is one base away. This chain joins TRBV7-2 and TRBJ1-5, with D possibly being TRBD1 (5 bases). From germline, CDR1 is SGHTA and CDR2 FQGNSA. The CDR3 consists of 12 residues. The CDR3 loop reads CVSSTQGQPQHF. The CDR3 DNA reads TGTGTCAGCAGTACCCAGGGACAGCCCCAGCATTTT.

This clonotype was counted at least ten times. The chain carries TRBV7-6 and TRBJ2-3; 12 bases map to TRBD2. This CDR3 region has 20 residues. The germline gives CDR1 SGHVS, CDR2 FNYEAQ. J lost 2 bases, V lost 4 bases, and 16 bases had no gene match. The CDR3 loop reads CASSSRRLAGGIPFTDTQYF. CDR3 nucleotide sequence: TGTGCCAGCAGCTCCCGTCGGCTAGCGGGGGGGATACCCTTCACAGATACGCAGTATTTT.

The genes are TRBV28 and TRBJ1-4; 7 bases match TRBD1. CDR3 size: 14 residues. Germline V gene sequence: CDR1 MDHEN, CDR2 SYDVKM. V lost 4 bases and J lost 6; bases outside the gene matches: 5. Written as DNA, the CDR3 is TGTGCCAGCAGTTCGTTCCAGGGGGATGAAAAACTGTTTTTT. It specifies CASSSFQGDEKLFF.

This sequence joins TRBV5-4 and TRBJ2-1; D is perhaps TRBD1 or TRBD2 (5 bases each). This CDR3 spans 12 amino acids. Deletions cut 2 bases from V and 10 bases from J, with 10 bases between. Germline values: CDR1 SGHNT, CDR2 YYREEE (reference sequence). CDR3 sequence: CASSLGDAEQFF. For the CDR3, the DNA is TGTGCCAGCAGCTTAGGGGACGCGGAGCAGTTCTTC.

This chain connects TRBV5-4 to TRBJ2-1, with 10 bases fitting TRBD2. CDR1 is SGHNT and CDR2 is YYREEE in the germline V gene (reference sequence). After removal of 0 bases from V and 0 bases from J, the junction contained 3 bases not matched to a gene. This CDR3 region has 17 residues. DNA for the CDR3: TGTGCCAGCAGCTTGGTAGCGGGGGGCCGCTCCTACAATGAGCAGTTCTTC. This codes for CASSLVAGGRSYNEQFF.